These 27 T cell receptor beta chains were all obtained from the same sample, sequenced in a study of tumour-infiltrating T cells in Burkitt lymphoma. Here immunoSEQ multiplex PCR was the method, and the copy in TCRdb shows in-frame clones only, minus some. Among about 5,100 clones listed, roughly a tenth were seen once. Source material: tumor tissue. These receptors all stem from a human donor with diffuse large B-cell lymphoma.

This clone was counted between two and nine times. The chain combines TRBV6-4 with TRBJ2-2; the D is unclear. CDR1 is MRHNA and CDR2 is SNTAGT in the germline V gene. CDR3 length: 15 amino acids. V was clipped by 2 bases and J by 4 bases, with 11 bases between them. The CDR3 reads CASSDEAEITGELFF. The DNA for the CDR3 is TGTGCCAGCAGTGACGAGGCAGAGATCACCGGGGAGCTGTTTTTT.

This clone was seen a few times. The chain has TRBV29-1 and TRBJ1-2; D gene unclear. The CDR3 totals 12 residues. Germline CDR1 reads SQVTM; CDR2 reads ANQGSEA. V lost 1 base, J lost 3 bases, and 6 bases lay in between. The CDR3 sequence is CSVEVGDYGYTF. The CDR3 DNA reads as TGCAGCGTTGAAGTTGGAGACTATGGCTACACCTTC. Full variable domain (rest looked up from reference TRBV29-1 and TRBJ1-2): SAVISQKPSRDICQRGTSLTIQCQVDSQVTMMFWYRQQPGQSLTLIATANQGSEATYESGFVIDKFPISRPNLTFSTLTVSNMSPEDSSIYLCSVEVGDYGYTFGSGTRLTVV.

The chain recombines TRBV18 with TRBJ2-6; possible D gene TRBD2, 5 bases. Germline CDR1 KGHSH, CDR2 LQKENI. Trimming cost V 6 bases and J 7 bases, with 13 bases left between them. The CDR3 covers 14 residues. For the CDR3, the DNA is TGTGCCAGCTCTGTGGAACTAGTAGCCAACGTCCTGACTTTC. Translating gives CASSVELVANVLTF. Using reference TRBV18 and TRBJ2-6 for the parts outside the CDR3, the full variable domain is NAGVMQNPRHLVRRRGQEARLRCSPMKGHSHVYWYRQLPEEGLKFMVYLQKENIIDESGMPKERFSAEFPKEGPSILRIQQVVRGDSAAYFCASSVELVANVLTFGAGSRLTVL.

V usage is TRBV4-2 and J usage is TRBJ2-5; D tentatively reads TRBD1 or TRBD2 (6 bases each). The germline V and J ends were trimmed by 4 bases and 5 bases, with 14 bases remaining between them. The CDR3 has 14 amino acids. Germline V gives CDR1 LGHNA, CDR2 YNFKEQ. The CDR3 bases are TGTGCCAGCAGCCGGGATACAGGGAGGGAGACCCAGTACTTC. Residues: CASSRDTGRETQYF.

The V and J genes are TRBV11-3 and TRBJ2-3, with D unclear. The germline V and J ends were trimmed by 2 bases and 6 bases, with 6 bases remaining between them. Germline assignment: CDR1 SGHNT and CDR2 YENEEA. CDR3 length: 12 amino acids. CDR3 amino acids: CASSLRSDTQYF. CDR3 bases: TGTGCCAGCAGCTTACGGTCTGATACGCAGTATTTT.

The sample holds a few counts of this clone. This chain connects TRBV5-6 to TRBJ1-2, with D possibly being TRBD1 (5 bases). This CDR3 has 12 amino acids. CDR1 and CDR2 from the germline V gene are SGHDT and YYEEEE. V lost 3 bases and J 5 bases, leaving 8 bases between the germline ends. Written as DNA, the CDR3 is TGTGCCAGCAGCTCAGACAGATATGGCTACACCTTC. Translating it yields CASSSDRYGYTF.

This chain connects TRBV27 to TRBJ2-7; no clear D gene. CDR1 and CDR2 (germline): MNHEY, SMNVEV (reference sequence). The CDR3 is 14 residues long. Between the trimmed V and J ends, which lost 3 bases and 5 bases, there was a span of 14 bases. This CDR3 reads CASSLNSKGHEQYF. The CDR3 DNA reads TGTGCCAGCAGTTTGAATAGCAAAGGCCACGAGCAGTACTTC.

With regard to this clone: Other DNA sequences in the sample encode the same CDR3. The V and J genes are TRBV5-6 and TRBJ1-1; D call uncertain. CDR1 is SGHDT and CDR2 is YYEEEE in the germline V gene. Trimming took 4 bases from V and 9 from J, leaving 13 bases between them. The CDR3 covers 12 residues. CDR3 protein: CASSLTKGQAFF. As DNA, the CDR3 is TGTGCCAGCAGCCTGACGAAGGGTCAAGCTTTCTTT.

This clone was observed a few times. The chain employs TRBV15 and TRBJ1-4; D possibly corresponds to TRBD1 (5 bases). Germline V gene sequence: CDR1 LNHNV, CDR2 YYDKDF (reference sequence). The CDR3 covers 16 residues. Trimming took off 4 bases at V and 7 bases at J, with 19 bases between the two ends. CDR3 DNA: TGTGCCACCAGCAAATCGTTAGGGATGGGGGGTGAAAAACTGTTTTTT. This encodes CATSKSLGMGGEKLFF.

The chain couples TRBV4-1 to TRBJ1-1, with D unresolved. CDR1 MGHRA and CDR2 YSYEKL come from the germline V gene. This CDR3 is built from 15 residues. V was shortened by 3 bases and J by 5 bases, with 16 bases between the two germline ends. The CDR3 DNA follows: TGCGCCAGCAGCCACTCCGGATATACCGGGACTGAAGCTTTCTTT. Protein sequence: CASSHSGYTGTEAFF.

This clone was seen a few times. The chain's CDR3 is CASTGVQPTDTQYF. In DNA form, the CDR3 reads TGTGCCTCCACAGGGGTCCAACCCACAGATACGCAGTATTTT. V gene TRBV10-3 combines with J gene TRBJ2-3; 7 bases agree with TRBD1. Germline loops: CDR1 ENHRY, CDR2 SYGVKD. The CDR3 is made up of 14 amino acids. V gave up 11 bases and J gave up 2 bases; unmatched junction bases: 10.

This clone was observed a handful of times. The rearrangement joins TRBV28 to TRBJ1-3; 7 bases are a match to TRBD1. Per the germline V gene, CDR1 is MDHEN and CDR2 is SYDVKM. The J segment lost 2 bases and the V segment lost 3 bases, leaving 1 base of the junction unmatched. CDR3 length equals 14 residues. DNA of the CDR3: TGTGCCAGCAGTTTTGGGACAGCTGGAAACACCATATATTTT. Amino acid sequence: CASSFGTAGNTIYF.

This sequence joins TRBV6-5 and TRBJ2-2; 8 bases map to TRBD2. CDR1 and CDR2 from the germline V gene are MNHEY and SVGAGI. V dropped 6 bases and J dropped 0; count of bases not matched to a gene: 3. This CDR3 has 15 amino acids. CDR3 loop: CASRTGGANTGELFF. DNA of the CDR3: TGTGCCAGCAGGACGGGAGGGGCGAACACCGGGGAGCTGTTTTTT.

The V gene is TRBV27, the J gene TRBJ1-5, with 7 positions matching TRBD1. In germline, CDR1 is MNHEY, CDR2 SMNVEV (reference sequence). CDR3 size: 15 residues. Trimming took 7 bases from V and 4 from J; bases not matched to a gene: 10. The CDR3 is CASKSGQGENQPQHF. The CDR3 nucleotides read TGTGCCAGCAAATCTGGTCAGGGGGAGAATCAGCCCCAGCATTTT.

This clone turned up a few times. V and J are TRBV5-4 and TRBJ2-3, with 8 bases fitting TRBD2. V shed 4 bases and J 5 bases; nucleotides not matched to a gene: 9. CDR1 and CDR2 (germline): SGHNT, YYREEE (reference sequence). The CDR3 consists of 15 residues. CDR3 coding DNA: TGTGCCAGCAGCGATACTAAAAGCGGGGGAGATACGCAGTATTTT. This encodes CASSDTKSGGDTQYF.

The chain is built from TRBV9 and TRBJ1-2, with D maybe TRBD1 (5 bases). The CDR3 extends over 14 amino acids. Germline V lookup: CDR1 SGDLS, CDR2 YYNGEE. Trimming removed 0 bases at V and 4 bases at J, with 10 bases between. CDR3 DNA sequence: TGTGCCAGCAGCGTAGTCAGTGGGGCCTATGGCTACACCTTC. This gives the protein CASSVVSGAYGYTF.

The V call is TRBV29-1, the J call TRBJ2-7; 7 positions match TRBD2. The ends lost 4 bases at V and 5 bases at J; junction bases unmatched: 11. CDR3 length: 14 amino acids. In germline, CDR1 is SQVTM, CDR2 ANQGSEA. The CDR3 here is CSVGWGGLGDEQYF. For the CDR3, the DNA is TGCAGCGTTGGTTGGGGGGGACTTGGGGACGAGCAGTACTTC.

Only a few counts were recorded for this clone. The J gene is TRBJ1-5, the V gene TRBV18; tentatively, D is TRBD1 (6 bases). The CDR3 runs to 15 residues. V shed 4 bases and J shed 4 bases, with 14 bases lying between them. Germline CDR1 is KGHSH and CDR2 is LQKENI. Written as DNA, the CDR3 is TGTGCCAGCTCACAAGTACAGGGATGGAATCAGCCCCAGCATTTT. Amino acid sequence: CASSQVQGWNQPQHF.

Concerning this clone: Other nucleotide sequences from this sample produce the same CDR3. The chain links TRBV10-3 to TRBJ2-6; TRBD2 might be the D (5 bases). The V end was cut by 3 bases, the J end by 4 bases, with 13 bases between. This CDR3 spans 16 amino acids. CDR1 is ENHRY, CDR2 SYGVKD, per germline. CDR3 bases: TGTGCCATCAGTGATGGAGGCAGAACAGGGGCCAACGTCCTGACTTTC. Translation: CAISDGGRTGANVLTF.

The V call is TRBV5-4, the J call TRBJ1-4, with D possibly being TRBD1 (5 bases). V lost 4 bases to trimming and J lost 7 bases, with 20 bases between them. The germline CDR1 and CDR2 sequences are SGHNT and YYREEE (reference sequence). The CDR3 spans 16 residues. CDR3 DNA sequence: TGTGCCAGCAGCCAAGATAGGCAGGGATATAGTGAAAAACTGTTTTTT. Amino acids: CASSQDRQGYSEKLFF.

The V gene is TRBV19, the J gene TRBJ1-1; D unclear. CDR1 and CDR2 from the germline V gene are LNHDA and SQIVND (reference sequence). This CDR3 contains 16 residues. V gave up 5 bases and J gave up 0 bases, with 16 bases separating them. The CDR3 DNA sequence: TGTGCCAGTAGTTTCCGGGATTCCCTCATGAACACTGAAGCTTTCTTT. It is translated as CASSFRDSLMNTEAFF.

J is TRBJ1-3 and V is TRBV18, with D possibly TRBD1 on 5 matching bases. V lost 2 bases to trimming and J lost 2 bases, with 13 bases between them. Germline values: CDR1 KGHSH, CDR2 LQKENI. The CDR3 loop spans 16 amino acids. For the CDR3, the DNA is TGTGCCAGCTCACCATCGCAGGGAATAACTGGAAACACCATATATTTT. Amino acid sequence: CASSPSQGITGNTIYF.

This clone was seen more than once but under ten times. The rearrangement uses TRBV5-1 and TRBJ1-1, with D maybe TRBD1 (5 bases). V gave up 0 bases and J gave up 5 bases, with 11 bases separating them. In germline, CDR1 is SGHRS, CDR2 YFSETQ. The CDR3 extends over 14 amino acids. DNA of the CDR3: TGCGCCAGCAGCTTGGAAGAGGGGTGGACTGAAGCTTTCTTT. It is translated as CASSLEEGWTEAFF.

This sequence joins TRBV7-7 and TRBJ1-1; no clear D gene. Trimming shortened V by 4 bases and J by 8 bases, and 11 bases separated the two germline ends. The CDR3 is 12 residues long. The germline gives CDR1 SSHAT, CDR2 FNYEAQ (reference sequence). The CDR3 sequence is CASSSEYQEAFF. The CDR3 DNA is TGTGCCAGCAGCTCAGAATACCAAGAAGCTTTCTTT.

In its sample, this clone was seen a few times. The J gene is TRBJ1-1, the V gene TRBV27, with D possibly TRBD1 on 6 matching bases. The CDR3 is 14 amino acids. Trimming took 6 bases from V and 6 from J, leaving 17 bases between them. Germline values: CDR1 MNHEY, CDR2 SMNVEV (reference sequence). The CDR3 DNA follows: TGTGCCAGCAGACTTACGCCGGGACAATCTGAAGCTTTCTTT. Protein: CASRLTPGQSEAFF.

The table lists this clone with a few counts. The chain employs TRBV19 and TRBJ2-5, with TRBD1 matching 10 bases. Trimming removed 3 bases from V and 4 bases from J; junction bases left unmatched: 8. The germline V gene has CDR1 LNHDA and CDR2 SQIVND (reference sequence). This CDR3 is 16 amino acids long. The CDR3 nucleotides read TGTGCCAGTAGTATTGGTTCCTGGGACAGGGGAGAGACCCAGTACTTC. This gives the protein CASSIGSWDRGETQYF.

This clone was counted between two and nine times. The chain carries TRBV11-1 and TRBJ2-3; 9 positions agree with TRBD1. From germline, CDR1 is SGHAT and CDR2 FQDESV (reference sequence). The CDR3 is 16 amino acids. V was clipped by 7 bases and J by 6 bases; unmatched bases: 14. The CDR3 reads CASTPQWGQGGDTQYF. For the CDR3, the DNA is TGTGCCAGCACCCCCCAATGGGGACAGGGAGGGGATACGCAGTATTTT.